A selection of T cell receptor beta chains follows, all from one sample in a study of response to subunit inactivated influenza vaccine. Each CDR3 protein is one row after TCRdb ran MiXCR on the RT-PCR reads. The sample has a few hundred thousand distinct CDR3 sequences; 13% to 15% are singletons. The sample consisted of PBMCs from blood, taken about 13 days after vaccination. The source is a man aged 45-65 years who received an inactivated influenza vaccine. Each CDR3 is given with its conserved first and last residue. The order of the fields is D gene, clone size, J gene, V gene, CDR3 DNA, CDR3 protein. The D gene is left open where the match is weak. Not every row has a clone size; where given, it reads once, few, many or a size class.

>NA|NA|TRBJ2-2|TRBV7-3
TGTGCCAGCAGCCCTGGGGGGGCGCAGGACGGGGAGCTGTTTTTT
CASSPGGAQDGELFF
>NA|NA|TRBJ1-2|TRBV5-1
TGCGCCAGCAGCAAGTTTACGACAGGTCAAGACTATGGCTACACCTTC
CASSKFTTGQDYGYTF
>NA|few|TRBJ2-5|TRBV7-2
TGTGCCAGCAGCCGAACCGGGGCCAGGGGCTCTGAGACCCAGTACTTC
CASSRTGARGSETQYF
>NA|many|TRBJ2-7|TRBV29-1
TGCAGCGCTCGAGACTCATACCTCTACGAGCAGTACTTC
CSARDSYLYEQYF
>TRBD1|few|TRBJ2-7|TRBV4-2
TGTGCCAGCAGCCGACGGGACAGGGGGGACCCCCCAATCTACGAGCAGTACTTC
CASSRRDRGDPPIYEQYF
>NA|few|TRBJ2-5|TRBV20-1
TGCAGTGCTAGAGAAACCGGAGAGACCCAGTACTTC
CSARETGETQYF
>NA|NA|TRBJ2-1|TRBV5-1
TGCGCCAGCAGCTACCCGCGAAATGAGCAGTTCTTC
CASSYPRNEQFF
>TRBD2|NA|TRBJ2-1|TRBV15
TGTGCCACCAGCAGGAGCCTAGCGGGGGGGCAAGATGAGCAGTTCTTC
CATSRSLAGGQDEQFF
>NA|NA|TRBJ2-7|TRBV24-1
TGTGCCACCAGTGATTTTAATACAGGACCCGACGAGCAGTACTTC
CATSDFNTGPDEQYF
>TRBD2|NA|TRBJ2-1|TRBV20-1
TGCTGTGCTAGAGGGGGACTAGCGGCCTACAATGAGCAGTTCTTC
CCARGGLAAYNEQFF
>TRBD2|few|TRBJ2-1|TRBV11-2
TGTGCCAGCAGCTTGGGACTAGCGGGAGGGCCTATTTACAATGAGCAGTTCTTC
CASSLGLAGGPIYNEQFF
>TRBD2|few|TRBJ2-1|TRBV2
TGTGCCAGCAGTGAATTAGCGGGTCGTAATGAGCAGTTCTTC
CASSELAGRNEQFF
>NA|few|TRBJ2-5|TRBV5-1
TGCGCCAGCAGCTCGGACTGGCAAGAGACCCAGTACTTC
CASSSDWQETQYF
>TRBD1|once|TRBJ2-1|TRBV19
TGTGCCAGTAGTCCGGGACAGGGTTGGGGTGAGCAGTTCTTC
CASSPGQGWGEQFF
>NA|few|TRBJ2-1|TRBV25-1
TGTGCCAGCAGGGAGTCAAGAACTATTGATATACAGTTCTTC
CASRESRTIDIQFF
>TRBD2|NA|TRBJ2-3|TRBV10-3
TGTGCCATCAAAAGTGGCGGGAGGGGTACAGATACGCAGTATTTT
CAIKSGGRGTDTQYF
>NA|few|TRBJ2-7|TRBV7-2
TGTGCCAGCAGCTTAATGGTTTACGAGCAGTACTTC
CASSLMVYEQYF
>NA|NA|TRBJ1-5|TRBV12-3/TRBV12-4
TGTGCCAGCAGTTCAAGACAGGCCCGCAATCAGCCCCAGCATTTT
CASSSRQARNQPQHF
>NA|many|TRBJ2-1|TRBV11-2
TGTGCCAGCAGCAAAAAACGACCACAGGGATGGACCCTCTACAATGAGCAGTTCTTC
CASSKKRPQGWTLYNEQFF
>NA|NA|TRBJ2-1|TRBV7-9
TGTGCCAGCAGCCCAGACAGGCTACTACAGTTCTTC
CASSPDRLLQFF
>NA|NA|TRBJ2-1|TRBV6-5
TGTGCCAGCAGTTACTCGATATCTAGCGTTTCCTACAATGAGCAGTTCTTC
CASSYSISSVSYNEQFF
>NA|many|TRBJ1-3|TRBV4-2
TGTGCCAGCAGGCCGGGGCCGGCCGTCTCTGGAAACACCATATATTTT
CASRPGPAVSGNTIYF
>NA|many|TRBJ2-1|TRBV25-1
TGTGCCAGCCAAACTAGCATCAATGAGCAGTTCTTC
CASQTSINEQFF
>TRBD2|NA|TRBJ2-1|TRBV24-1
TGTGCCACCAGTGCCACTAGCGGACCTCAGGGGGAGCAGTTCTTC
CATSATSGPQGEQFF
>NA|NA|TRBJ2-3|TRBV7-9
TGTGCCAGCAGCCACGACTTTGTTACGGCGAATACGCAGTATTTT
CASSHDFVTANTQYF
>TRBD1|NA|TRBJ2-7|TRBV11-2
TGTGCCAGCAGCTTAGTTCTGGGACAGGGTGTTTACGAGCAGTACTTC
CASSLVLGQGVYEQYF
>TRBD1|few|TRBJ2-3|TRBV14
TGTGCCAGCAGCCAACTCGGGACAGGGAGACCTAATACGCAGTATTTT
CASSQLGTGRPNTQYF
>NA|NA|TRBJ2-3|TRBV12-3/TRBV12-4
TGTGCCAGCAGTCAAAACAGGGCCGCAGATACGCAGTATTTT
CASSQNRAADTQYF
>TRBD1|NA|TRBJ2-2|TRBV5-1
TGCGCCAGCAGCCTCTGGGACAGCTCGAACACCGGGGAGCTGTTTTTT
CASSLWDSSNTGELFF
>TRBD2|few|TRBJ2-1|TRBV15
TGTGCCACCAGCAGAGATCGGCTAGCGGTCAATGAGCAGTTCTTC
CATSRDRLAVNEQFF
>NA|NA|TRBJ2-7|TRBV28
TGTGCCAGCAGTTCCCCGGGACACGGCGGTTTGCAGTACTTC
CASSSPGHGGLQYF
>NA|few|TRBJ1-6|TRBV5-1
TGCGCCAGCAGCTTGGTCGGGGGGCGCGAGTATAATTCACCCCTCCACTTT
CASSLVGGREYNSPLHF
>NA|NA|TRBJ2-2|TRBV28
TGTGCCAGCAGTTTCCTCTCAACCGGGGAGCTGTTTTTT
CASSFLSTGELFF